This passage covers 6 T cell receptor beta chains from one sample sequenced in a study of regulatory T cells in long-lasting Graves disease. Through Arm-PCR of CDR3 regions and iRepertoire HTBI primers, TCR beta libraries were built. TCRdb reprocessed the multiplex PCR reads with MiXCR, giving one entry per CDR3 protein. The table lists hundreds of thousands of distinct CDR3 sequences, about 16% of them singletons. Time point described: newly diagnosed GD, antithyroid drugs for less than 3 months. PBMCs were the source of the RNA used for TCR sequencing. These records were also assigned to another study, of T cells in Graves' hyperthyroidism and ophthalmopathy.

The sequences come from peripheral blood mononuclear cells (PBMCs), collected at new diagnosis, from a patient treated with antithyroid drugs. The receptors shown here come from a woman in her forties or fifties with Graves disease.

This clonotype was counted only a few times. This sequence joins TRBV14 and TRBJ1-3; D remains ambiguous. The CDR3 consists of 12 residues. V lost 2 bases, J lost 9 bases, and 8 bases lay in between. Germline-derived CDR1 and CDR2 are SGHDN and FVKESK. The CDR3 protein is CASSQNAPTIYF. The CDR3 DNA reads TGTGCCAGCAGCCAAAACGCCCCCACCATATATTTT.

This clonotype was recorded a few times. The chain uses TRBV7-6 and TRBJ2-7; D is ambiguous. The CDR3 is made up of 13 amino acids. CDR1 is SGHVS and CDR2 is FNYEAQ in the germline V gene. With 5 bases removed from V and 3 bases from J, the gap between germline ends came to 11 bases. The CDR3, as DNA: TGTGCCAGCAGCCCCCGACCGATCTACGAGCAGTACTTC. Residues: CASSPRPIYEQYF.

The table lists this clonotype with a few counts. The genes are TRBV5-1 and TRBJ2-1, with D uncertain. CDR3 length: 14 amino acids. Trimming shortened V by 2 bases and J by 5 bases, and 11 bases separated the two germline ends. CDR1 and CDR2 from the germline V gene are SGHRS and YFSETQ. CDR3 DNA: TGCGCCAGCAGCTTACCACACCCCGACAATGAGCAGTTCTTC. Its protein is CASSLPHPDNEQFF.

This rearrangement joins TRBV5-1 to TRBJ1-2; 7 bases are shared with TRBD1. Germline assignment: CDR1 SGHRS and CDR2 YFSETQ. The CDR3 spans 15 residues. Trimming at V came to 0 bases and at J to 3 bases, leaving 5 bases not matched to a gene. The CDR3 here is CASSLAGGFDYGYTF. The DNA for the CDR3 is TGCGCCAGCAGCTTGGCAGGGGGGTTTGACTATGGCTACACCTTC.

This clonotype appeared a few times. This chain uses TRBV6-2 or TRBV6-3 with TRBJ2-6; 7 bases line up with TRBD1. The CDR3 is 17 amino acids. The germline V gene has CDR1 MNHEY and CDR2 SVGEGT. V shed 4 bases and J 0 bases; nucleotides not matched to a gene: 6. The CDR3 DNA sequence: TGTGCCAGCAGTTTGGGACAGTCCCACTCTGGGGCCAACGTCCTGACTTTC. Its protein product is CASSLGQSHSGANVLTF.

J is TRBJ1-6 and V is TRBV12-3 or TRBV12-4; the D is unclear. The CDR3 length is 15 residues. V was clipped by 6 bases and J by 5 bases, with 14 bases between them. The CDR3 loop reads CASRDRAINNSPLHF. The CDR3 bases are TGTGCCAGCAGAGACCGGGCCATAAATAATTCACCCCTCCACTTT.